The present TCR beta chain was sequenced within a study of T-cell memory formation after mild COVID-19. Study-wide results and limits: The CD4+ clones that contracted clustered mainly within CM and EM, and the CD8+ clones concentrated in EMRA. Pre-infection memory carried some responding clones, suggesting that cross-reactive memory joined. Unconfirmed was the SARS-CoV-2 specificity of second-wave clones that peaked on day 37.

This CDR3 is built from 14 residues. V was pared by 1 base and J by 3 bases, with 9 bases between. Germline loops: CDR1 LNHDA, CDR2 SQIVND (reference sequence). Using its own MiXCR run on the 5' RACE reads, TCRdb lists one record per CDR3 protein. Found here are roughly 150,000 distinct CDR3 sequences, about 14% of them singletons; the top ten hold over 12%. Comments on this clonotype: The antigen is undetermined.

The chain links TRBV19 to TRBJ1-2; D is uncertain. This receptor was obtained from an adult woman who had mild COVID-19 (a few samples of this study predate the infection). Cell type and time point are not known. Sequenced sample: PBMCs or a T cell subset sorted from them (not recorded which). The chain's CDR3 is CASSIGQTHYGYTF. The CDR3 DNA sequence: TGTGCCAGTAGTATAGGTCAGACGCACTATGGCTACACCTTC.